This TCR beta chain was sequenced for a study of cytomegalovirus exposure and HLA in healthy donors. Notes on the study in general: In a later analysis, HLA-associated beta chains showed higher expansion and lower generation probabilities than comparable chains. The authors assumed roughly uniform sequencing depth across donors for presence/absence analyses. Earlier findings revealed that most TCR beta V segments proved productive either about 87% or about 30% of the time. Upon later analysis, TCR association rates were observed to vary by HLA locus, being highest for DRB1 and lowest for HLA-C.

To note about this clone: Its cognate antigen is unknown.

The CDR3 is 13 amino acids. Between the trimmed V and J ends, which lost 5 bases and 7 bases, there was a span of 15 bases. Per the germline V gene, CDR1 is MNHEY and CDR2 is SVGAGI. A multiplex PCR was run with 60 Vbeta primers and 13 Jbeta primers. Generated by immunoSEQ multiplex PCR, the TCRdb table keeps only in-frame clones and is missing some. The sample holds 140,000 or so clones, around 84% seen once. The sequencing input was PBMCs. The source of this sequence is a boy aged 2-9 years in good health and CMV-seronegative. The chain has TRBV6-5 and TRBJ2-7, with a weak D call TRBD2 (5 bases). The CDR3 DNA follows: TGTGCCAGCAGTCGTTCCTGGCGGGCGGAGCAGTACTTC. It yields the protein CASSRSWRAEQYF.